These 2 T cell receptor beta chains were all obtained from the same sample, sequenced in a study of T cell repertoires in cytomegalovirus infection. MiXCR, applied by TCRdb to the reads, yields one record per CDR3 protein. The table has 250,000 to 300,000 distinct CDR3 sequences, roughly 25% seen once; the top ten hold about 14%. Sequencing was carried out using PBMCs. The receptors were sampled from a human donor in good health (CMV status not recorded). Some clones in this sample may be carry-over from other donors' samples.

This clonotype was counted between two and nine times. The chain uses TRBV4-1 and TRBJ1-5; the D gene is possibly TRBD1 (5 bases). The germline gives CDR1 MGHRA, CDR2 YSYEKL. CDR3 length: 13 amino acids. Trimming removed 2 bases from V and 11 bases from J, with 13 bases in between. The chain's CDR3 is CASSQQGGLTQHF. The CDR3, as DNA: TGCGCCAGCAGCCAACAGGGAGGTTTGACCCAGCATTTT.

This clonotype appeared many times. This chain links TRBV10-2 with TRBJ2-7, with TRBD1 as a possible D gene (5 bases). The germline V gene has CDR1 WSHSY and CDR2 SAAADI. The V end was cut by 10 bases, the J end by 3 bases, with 13 bases between. This CDR3 comprises 12 residues. This chain's CDR3 is CATRPRDYEQYF. The CDR3 DNA sequence: TGCGCCACCCGGCCCAGGGACTACGAGCAGTACTTC.